This T cell receptor beta chain was captured by sequencing in a study of a mutant IDH1 vaccine in newly diagnosed glioma (dated by TCRdb to the early 2020s). In terms of the full investigation: Vaccination started 4-6 weeks after radiotherapy alone, or was given together with temozolomide cycles in the groups whose treatment included chemotherapy. The roughly 30 treated patients were roughly 62% male and around 38% female, with a mean age of approximately 40 years. Prior to enrollment, standard therapy consisting of radiotherapy alone, temozolomide alone, or radiochemotherapy with temozolomide had been administered to patients, with the combination being received by most patients. Visit V12 was the week-35 safety follow-up and visit V13 was the week-47 end of study. Six visits were used for peripheral blood collection: V03 (baseline), V05, V07, V10, V12 and V13. Longitudinal TCRB deep sequencing was performed for around 23 treated patients wherever samples were available for exploratory analyses.

To prepare the library, the immunoSEQ multiplex PCR assay was applied. Following the manufacturer's protocol, the hsTCRB Kit was used to amplify rearranged TCR beta chain sequences. TCRB libraries were sequenced on an Illumina MiSeq. Per the source publication's procedure: The kit vendor's proprietary platform handled demultiplexing, trimming and gene mapping. What TCRdb holds here is the immuneACCESS table cut down to in-frame rearrangements. Part of the clones is not present; checked against another copy, under half of the missing clones reflect an unresolved V gene, and the others are unexplained. D and trimming were read from the DNA, whereas the V and J calls and clone size are those reported in that table. Recorded for this sample are roughly 34,000 clones; roughly 84% of them occurred a single time. The ten biggest clones cover around 28% of the sample. A note on this clone: Its antigen is not yet known. No per-base quality is available; no much larger clone lies one base away.

The germline V gene provides CDR1 ENHRY and CDR2 SYGVKD. Its CDR3 holds 18 amino acids, cysteine through phenylalanine. The entry retains the CDR3 DNA only, 54 bases that are in frame from base 1. V and J are trimmed by 5 bases and 9 bases, and the gene matches miss 19 bases of the junction. What the work shows at the level of the full study, not this receptor alone: Selection of PBMC samples for TCRB deep sequencing was based on availability. Across multiple MHC alleles, vaccine-induced immune responses were seen in 85% to 95% of patients. It was noted by the authors that analyses of patient blood samples could not be reproduced owing to sample limitations. Pseudoprogression seemed to be unrelated to changes in the top peripheral T cell clonotypes found by TCRB sequencing.

The time point label of this sample denotes: week 47, end of study. Every vaccine dose consisted of 300 ug of a 20-mer mutant IDH1 peptide in Montanide, administered subcutaneously together with topical imiquimod. Across visits V03 through V10, patients got a total of eight vaccinations, given in weeks 1, 3, 5, 7, 11, 15, 19 and 23. Newly diagnosed WHO grade 3 or 4 IDH1-mutant astrocytomas showing loss of nuclear ATRX were present in the donors. The samples were drawn from NOA16, a multicentre, single-arm, open-label phase I trial in Germany that tested a mutant IDH1 peptide vaccine in humans for the first time. Genomic DNA for TCRB sequencing was extracted from EDTA blood using the DNeasy Blood and Tissue Kit.

Sample: PBMCs, taken from a glioma patient whose treatment included an IDH1 peptide vaccine. The chain joins TRBV10-3 to TRBJ2-2; TRBD1 matches 9 bases in the middle. This clonotype was obtained from a man between 25 and 39 years old with glioma. For the CDR3, the sequence is CAISPPLSGTGRGRELFF. The DNA sequence is TGTGCCATCAGTCCTCCTCTTTCCGGGACAGGGCGGGGACGGGAGCTGTTTTTT.